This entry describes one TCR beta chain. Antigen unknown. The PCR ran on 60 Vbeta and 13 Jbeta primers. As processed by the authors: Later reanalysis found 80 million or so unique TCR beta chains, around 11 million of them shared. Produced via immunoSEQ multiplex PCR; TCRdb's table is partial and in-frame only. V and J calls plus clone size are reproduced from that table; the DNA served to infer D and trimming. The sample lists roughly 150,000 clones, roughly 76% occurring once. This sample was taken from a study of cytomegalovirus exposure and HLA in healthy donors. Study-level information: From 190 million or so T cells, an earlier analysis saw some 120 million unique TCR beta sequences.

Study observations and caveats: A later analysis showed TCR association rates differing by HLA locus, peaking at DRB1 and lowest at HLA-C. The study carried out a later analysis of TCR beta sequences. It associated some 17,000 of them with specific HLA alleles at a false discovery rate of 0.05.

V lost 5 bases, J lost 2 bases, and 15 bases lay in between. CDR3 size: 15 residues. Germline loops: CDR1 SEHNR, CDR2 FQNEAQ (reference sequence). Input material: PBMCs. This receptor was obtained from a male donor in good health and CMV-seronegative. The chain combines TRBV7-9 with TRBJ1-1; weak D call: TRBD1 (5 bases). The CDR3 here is CASSPGAGRNTEAFF. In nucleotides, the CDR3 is TGTGCCAGCAGCCCTGGGGCTGGGCGAAACACTGAAGCTTTCTTT. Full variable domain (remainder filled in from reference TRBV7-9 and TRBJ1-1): DTGVSQNPRHKITKRGQNVTFRCDPISEHNRLYWYRQTLGQGPEFLTYFQNEAQLEKSRLLSDRFSAERPKGSFSTLEIQRTEQGDSAMYLCASSPGAGRNTEAFFGQGTRLTVV.